A single T cell receptor beta chain is shown here with its context. These data belong to a study of blood T cell repertoires in COVID-19. Original handling: Estimated nucleated cell counts came from reference gene primer amplification. Clones were read by immunoSEQ multiplex PCR, and TCRdb kept only the in-frame ones, dropping some. The V and J calls and clone size were taken over from that table, and D and trimming were inferred from the DNA. Here the sample spans under 75,000 clones, around 70% being singletons. V gave up 1 base and J gave up 1 base, with 2 bases separating them. The CDR3 is 12 residues long. Germline V CDR1 and CDR2: GTSNPN, SVGIG (reference sequence).

This clonotype originated in a woman aged 45-59 years with active or convalescent COVID-19. The sequenced material came from peripheral blood. V is TRBV30 and J is TRBJ2-1, with no clear D. CDR3 region: CAWSASYNEQFF. The CDR3 DNA is TGTGCCTGGAGTGCATCCTACAATGAGCAGTTCTTC.